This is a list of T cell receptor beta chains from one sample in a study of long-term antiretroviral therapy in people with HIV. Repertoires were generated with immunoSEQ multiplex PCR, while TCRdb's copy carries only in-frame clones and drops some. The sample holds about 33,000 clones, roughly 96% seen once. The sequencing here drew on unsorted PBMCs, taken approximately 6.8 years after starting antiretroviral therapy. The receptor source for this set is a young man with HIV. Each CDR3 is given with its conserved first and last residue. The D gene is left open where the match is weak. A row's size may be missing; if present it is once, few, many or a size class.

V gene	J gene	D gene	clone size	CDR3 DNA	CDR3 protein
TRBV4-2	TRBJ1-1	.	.	TGTGCCAGCAGCCAAGGACAATCTGAAGCTTTCTTT	CASSQGQSEAFF
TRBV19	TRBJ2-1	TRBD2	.	TGTGCCAGTAGTGGAATACTAGCGGTCGGCCACAATGAGCAGTTCTTC	CASSGILAVGHNEQFF
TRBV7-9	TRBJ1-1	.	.	TGTGCCAGCAGCCCAGGGGTCTCAGCCTCGAACCCTGAAGCTTTCTTT	CASSPGVSASNPEAFF
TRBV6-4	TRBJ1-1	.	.	TGTGCCAGCAGTGACAGGGGGATCACTGAAGCTTTCTTT	CASSDRGITEAFF
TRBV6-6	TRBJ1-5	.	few	TGTGCCAGCAGTTTGAAAAGGGGATCGGGTGATCAGCCCCAGCATTTT	CASSLKRGSGDQPQHF
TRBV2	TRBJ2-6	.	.	TGTGCCAGCAGTCCCAGTGGGGCCAACGTCCTGACTTTC	CASSPSGANVLTF
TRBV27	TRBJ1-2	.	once	TGTGCCAGCAGTTCGGCAGGATATGGCTACACCTTC	CASSSAGYGYTF
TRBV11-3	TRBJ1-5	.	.	TGTGCCAGCAGCTTCCGGCAGTTCAATAGCAATCAGCCCCAGCATTTT	CASSFRQFNSNQPQHF
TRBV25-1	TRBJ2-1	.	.	TGTGCCAGCAGTGGTATGTGGACACCCCTAGGAGGATACAATGAGCAGTTCTTC	CASSGMWTPLGGYNEQFF
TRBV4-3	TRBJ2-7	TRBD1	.	TGCGCCAGCAGCCCAGGTGGACAGGGCTCGTACGAGCAGTACTTC	CASSPGGQGSYEQYF
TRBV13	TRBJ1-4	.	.	TGTGCCAGCAGCTTAGGAGCCGATCAGCAAAAACTGTTTTTT	CASSLGADQQKLFF
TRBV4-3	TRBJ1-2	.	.	TGCGCCAGCAGCCAATGGACAAGACAGGACTGGGGGGGCTACACCTTC	CASSQWTRQDWGGYTF
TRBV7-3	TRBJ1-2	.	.	TGTGCCAGCAGCTTGGAAGGGTATAATGGCTACACCTTC	CASSLEGYNGYTF
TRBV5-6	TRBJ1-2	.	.	TGTGCCAGCAGCTTGGAGACGTGGGGCTATGGCTACACCTTC	CASSLETWGYGYTF
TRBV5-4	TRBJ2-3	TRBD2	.	TGTGCCAGCCGGGAGGTGGCGGGAGGGCCAGTTGGGACAGATACGCAGTATTTT	CASREVAGGPVGTDTQYF
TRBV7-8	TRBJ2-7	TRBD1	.	TGTGCCAGCAGCTTAGATCAGGGGGTCCTTACCTACGAGCAGTACTTC	CASSLDQGVLTYEQYF
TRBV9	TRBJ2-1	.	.	TGTGCCAGCAGCGCAGACCTACCGGGACACCGAGCCAATGAGCAGTTCTTC	CASSADLPGHRANEQFF
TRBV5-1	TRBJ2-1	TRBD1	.	TGCGCCAGCAGCTTGGAATCCCCTTTAGGGGGCCTCCCCTACAATGAGCAGTTCTTC	CASSLESPLGGLPYNEQFF
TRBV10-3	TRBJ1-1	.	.	TGTGCCATCCATCGCACAAGGCCGAGGGGGGCGAACCTCATGAACACTGAAGCTTTCTTT	CAIHRTRPRGANLMNTEAFF
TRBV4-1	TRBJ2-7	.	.	TGCGCCAGCAGCCAAGCTGGTCCCCTCTACGAGCAGTACTTC	CASSQAGPLYEQYF
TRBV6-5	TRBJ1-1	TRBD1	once	TGTGCCAGCAGCAGAGACAGGGACACTGAAGCTTTCTTT	CASSRDRDTEAFF
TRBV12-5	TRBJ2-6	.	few	TGTGCTAGTGGTAACGGATCAGGACAAAGTCGGGCCAACGTCCTGACTTTC	CASGNGSGQSRANVLTF
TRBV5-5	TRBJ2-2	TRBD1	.	TGTGCCAGCAGCCTTACAGGGGCCGGGGAGCTGTTTTTT	CASSLTGAGELFF
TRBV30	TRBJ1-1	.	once	TGTGCCTGGAGTTATCTGAACACTGAAGCTTTCTTT	CAWSYLNTEAFF
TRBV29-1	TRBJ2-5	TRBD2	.	TGCAGCGTTGCCGGGACTAGCGGGAGGATCCAAGAGACCCAGTACTTC	CSVAGTSGRIQETQYF
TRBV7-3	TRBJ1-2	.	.	TGTGCCAGCAGCTTTGGACCGGAAGATGGCTACACCTTC	CASSFGPEDGYTF
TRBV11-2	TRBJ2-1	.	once	TGTGCCAGCAGCTTAGAAGCCAGGGGGAGGAATGAGCAGTTCTTC	CASSLEARGRNEQFF
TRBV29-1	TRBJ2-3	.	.	TGCAGCGGCAGTTCAGATACGCAGTATTTT	CSGSSDTQYF
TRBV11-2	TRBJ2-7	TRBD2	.	TGTGCCAGCAGCTTAGTCGGCGGGAGCGAGCAGTACTTC	CASSLVGGSEQYF
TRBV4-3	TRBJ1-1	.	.	TGCGCCAGCAGCCAAGATCGCAGGGCGGGTACTGAAGCTTTCTTT	CASSQDRRAGTEAFF
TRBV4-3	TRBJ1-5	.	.	TGCGCCAGCAGCCTTAAGCCTTGGGTGGGGCGTGCCAGCAATCAGCCCCAGCATTTT	CASSLKPWVGRASNQPQHF
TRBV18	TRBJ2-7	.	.	TGTGCCAGCTCACCCCCGGGCAGCTGGTCGGTCGAGCAGTACTTC	CASSPPGSWSVEQYF
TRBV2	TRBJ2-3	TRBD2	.	TGTGCCAGCAGTGATTCTAATAGCGGGGGGGCCCAAACAGATACGCAGTATTTT	CASSDSNSGGAQTDTQYF
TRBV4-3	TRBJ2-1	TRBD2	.	TGCGCCAGCAGCCAAGCGGGACTAGCGGGAAATGAGCAGTTCTTC	CASSQAGLAGNEQFF
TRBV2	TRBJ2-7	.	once	TGTGCCACCGCCGGGACACACTACGAGCAGTACTTC	CATAGTHYEQYF
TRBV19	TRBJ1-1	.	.	TGTGCCAGTAGTGCCGGGTCAATCAGGACTGAAGCTTTCTTT	CASSAGSIRTEAFF
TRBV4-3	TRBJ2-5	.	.	TGCGCCAGCAGCCAATCTTCAGGGATAGGGGGAGAGACCCAGTACTTC	CASSQSSGIGGETQYF
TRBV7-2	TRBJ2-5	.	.	TGTGCCAGCAGCCCTCGGGAAGGCAGGATAGAGACCCAGTACTTC	CASSPREGRIETQYF
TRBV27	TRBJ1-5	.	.	TGTGCCAGCAGTCGGGGGGGATGGCCCCAGCATTTT	CASSRGGWPQHF
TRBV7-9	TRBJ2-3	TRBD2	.	TGTGCCAGCAGCTTAGTGGGAGGGCCTTATACAGATACGCAGTATTTT	CASSLVGGPYTDTQYF
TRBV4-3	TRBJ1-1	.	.	TGCGCCAGCAGCCAAGATCGGGAAGCTTTCTTT	CASSQDREAFF
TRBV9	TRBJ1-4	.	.	TGTGCCAGCAGCGTAGGGATTGAAAAACTGTTTTTT	CASSVGIEKLFF
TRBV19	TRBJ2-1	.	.	TGTGCCAGTAGTATTTCGCACGACCTCAATGAGCAGTTCTTC	CASSISHDLNEQFF
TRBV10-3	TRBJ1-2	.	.	TGTGCCATCAGTGAGTCGTTTCTTTTACCGGGGGAAAACTATGGCTACACCTTC	CAISESFLLPGENYGYTF
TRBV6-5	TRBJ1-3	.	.	TGTGCCAGCACCCTTGGGGGAGGTGGAAACACCATATATTTT	CASTLGGGGNTIYF
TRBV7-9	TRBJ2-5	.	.	TGTGCCAGCAGCTTAAGAGAAGAGACCCAGTACTTC	CASSLREETQYF
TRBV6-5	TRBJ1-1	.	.	TGTGCCAGCAGTTACAGTCAGAACACTGAAGCTTTCTTT	CASSYSQNTEAFF
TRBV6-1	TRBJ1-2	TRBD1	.	TGTGCCAGCAGTGAAGCCGGGACAGGGGACCTCTATGGCTACACCTTC	CASSEAGTGDLYGYTF
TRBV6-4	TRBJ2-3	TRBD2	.	TGTGCCAGCAGTGACGTAGCGGGAGATACGCAGTATTTT	CASSDVAGDTQYF
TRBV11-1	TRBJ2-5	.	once	TGTGCCAGCAGCCTCGCTTGGGGGCGGCAAGAGACCCAGTACTTC	CASSLAWGRQETQYF